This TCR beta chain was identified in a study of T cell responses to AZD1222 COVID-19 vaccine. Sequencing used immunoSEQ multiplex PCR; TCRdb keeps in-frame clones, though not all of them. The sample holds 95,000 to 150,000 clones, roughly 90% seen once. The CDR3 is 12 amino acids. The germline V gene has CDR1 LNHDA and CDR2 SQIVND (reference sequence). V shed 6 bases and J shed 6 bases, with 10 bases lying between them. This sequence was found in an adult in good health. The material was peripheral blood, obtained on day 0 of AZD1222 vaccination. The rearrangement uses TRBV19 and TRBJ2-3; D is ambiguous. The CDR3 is CASRMGRDTQYF. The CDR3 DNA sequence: TGTGCCAGTAGAATGGGTCGGGATACGCAGTATTTT.